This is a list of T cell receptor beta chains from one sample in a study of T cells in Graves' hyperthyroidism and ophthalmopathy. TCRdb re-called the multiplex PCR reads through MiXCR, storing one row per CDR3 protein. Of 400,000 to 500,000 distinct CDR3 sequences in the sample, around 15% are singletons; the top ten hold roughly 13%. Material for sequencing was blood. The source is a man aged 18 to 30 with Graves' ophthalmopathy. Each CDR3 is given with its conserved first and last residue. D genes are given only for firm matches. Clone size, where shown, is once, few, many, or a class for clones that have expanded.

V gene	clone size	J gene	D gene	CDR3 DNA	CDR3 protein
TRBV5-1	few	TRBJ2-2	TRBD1	TGCGCCAGCAGCTTGGGGACAGGAACCCTTGGGAACACCGGGGAGCTGTTTTTT	CASSLGTGTLGNTGELFF
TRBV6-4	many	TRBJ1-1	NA	TGTGCCAGCAGTGACTCGATGGACCGCACTGAAGCTTTCTTT	CASSDSMDRTEAFF
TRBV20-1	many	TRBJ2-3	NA	TGCAGTGCTAGAGACCGGATTAGCGGAGATACGCAGTATTTT	CSARDRISGDTQYF
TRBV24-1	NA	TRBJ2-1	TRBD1	TGTGCCACCAGTCGGACAGGGGTGGGTGAGCAGTTCTTC	CATSRTGVGEQFF
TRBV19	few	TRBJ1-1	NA	TGTGCCAGTAGCCCGGGACAAGAAGCTTTCTTT	CASSPGQEAFF
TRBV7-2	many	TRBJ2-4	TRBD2	TGTGCCAGCAGCTTAGGTCGGGGGGGCCAGAACATTCAGTACTTC	CASSLGRGGQNIQYF
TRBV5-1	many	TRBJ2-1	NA	TGCGCCAGCAGCCTTTATGGGGACGGAGACAATGAGCAGTTCTTC	CASSLYGDGDNEQFF
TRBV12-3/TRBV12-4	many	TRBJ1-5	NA	TGTGCCAGCAGGACGACGGGAAATCAGCCCCAGCATTTT	CASRTTGNQPQHF
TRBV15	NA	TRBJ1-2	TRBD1	TGTGCCACCAGCAACGTAAATCCCACAGGGGGAGCGGGAATAGGGGGCTACACCTTC	CATSNVNPTGGAGIGGYTF
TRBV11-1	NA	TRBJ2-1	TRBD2	TGTGCCAGCAGCTTAGTGGCTAGCGGGGCCTACAATGAGCAGTTCTTC	CASSLVASGAYNEQFF
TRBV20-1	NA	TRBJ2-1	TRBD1	TGCAGTGCTAGACAAACAGGGGCCGATGAGCAGTTCTTC	CSARQTGADEQFF
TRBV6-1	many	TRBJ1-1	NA	TGTGCCAGCATTGCCCGTCGGGAGACTGAAGCTTTCTTT	CASIARRETEAFF
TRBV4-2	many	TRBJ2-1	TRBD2	TGTGCCAGCAGCCAAGGGACTAGCGGTACCTACAATGAGCAGTTCTTC	CASSQGTSGTYNEQFF
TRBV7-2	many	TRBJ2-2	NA	TGTGCCAGCAGCAAATTAGCGTCGAACACCGGGGAGCTGTTTTTT	CASSKLASNTGELFF
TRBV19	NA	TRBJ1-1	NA	TGTGCCAGTAGTACCCCGATCGGGAGGTCGCCTGAAGCTTTCTTT	CASSTPIGRSPEAFF